A single sample gave rise to the 7 T cell receptor beta chains below, sequenced in a study of Ad26.COV2.S vaccination and SARS-CoV-2 variants. Assay: immunoSEQ multiplex PCR; the TCRdb copy retains only in-frame clones and omits some. Here the sample spans roughly 500,000 clones, 89% being singletons. Regarding treatment: roughly 20 received Ad26.COV2.S at low or high dose, single or two shots; 5 received placebo; per-sample allocation not given. Sampling occurred on day 63 after the first vaccine or placebo injection. The specimen comprised peripheral blood, sampled in a trial of Ad26.COV2.S vaccine versus placebo. The receptors derive from a person between 18 and 60 years old who received the Ad26.COV2.S COVID-19 vaccine or a placebo.

The chain couples TRBV5-1 to TRBJ1-1, with D unclear. The CDR3 length is 15 residues. Trimming took off 1 base at V and 4 bases at J, with 14 bases between the two ends. Germline V gene lookup returns CDR1 SGHRS and CDR2 YFSETQ. The CDR3 DNA reads as TGCGCCAGCAGCTTGTCCGGGCGCCTGAGCACTGAAGCTTTCTTT. As protein: CASSLSGRLSTEAFF.

The sample holds a few counts of this clone. The V gene is TRBV6-2 or TRBV6-3, the J gene TRBJ2-7; D is unresolved. The V and J ends lost 6 bases and 4 bases respectively, with 19 bases between them. This CDR3 has 15 residues. Germline CDR1 reads MNHEY; CDR2 reads SVGEGT. CDR3 region: CASSSSDGRVYEQYV. CDR3 in DNA: TGTGCCAGCAGCTCCTCGGACGGTCGGGTTTACGAGCAGTACGTC.

The V call is TRBV11-2, the J call TRBJ2-2, with D perhaps TRBD1 (7 bases). Germline CDR1 and CDR2: SGHAT and FQNNGV. With 6 bases removed from V and 7 bases from J, the gap between germline ends came to 21 bases. This CDR3 spans 16 amino acids. CDR3 DNA sequence: TGTGCCAGCAGAGTAGGGAATCCAGGGGGAGGCGGGGAGCTGTTTTTT. This sequence encodes CASRVGNPGGGGELFF.

CDR3 residues: CASSQDGRTDTQYF. For the CDR3, the DNA is TGTGCCAGCAGCCAAGATGGCCGCACAGATACGCAGTATTTT. This chain joins TRBV4-2 and TRBJ2-3; D gene ambiguous. Trimming removed 0 bases from V and 1 base from J, with 5 bases in between. The germline gives CDR1 LGHNA, CDR2 YNFKEQ. This CDR3 has 14 residues.

This rearrangement joins TRBV11-2 to TRBJ2-1; 9 bases align to TRBD2. CDR3 length equals 15 residues. CDR1 is SGHAT and CDR2 is FQNNGV in the germline V gene. With V trimmed by 2 bases and J by 2 bases, 1 base remained unmatched. The DNA of the CDR3 is TGTGCCAGCAGCTTAAGACTAGCGGCCTACAATGAGCAGTTCTTC. As protein: CASSLRLAAYNEQFF.

The chain has TRBV28 and TRBJ1-6; possible D gene TRBD1, 6 bases. V lost 8 bases, J lost 14 bases, and 16 bases lay in between. The CDR3 extends over 12 amino acids. Germline V gene data show CDR1 as MDHEN and CDR2 as SYDVKM. In DNA, the CDR3 is TGTGCCAGCGTAGGACAGAGAAGGGCCCTCCACTTT. Translating gives CASVGQRRALHF. The complete variable domain, with remaining parts taken from reference TRBV28 and TRBJ1-6, reads DVKVTQSSRYLVKRTGEKVFLECVQDMDHENMFWYRQDPGLGLRLIYFSYDVKMKEKGDIPEGYSVSREKKERFSLILESASTNQTSMYLCASVGQRRALHFGNGTRLTVT.

CDR3 amino acids: CASSQTQGSGELFF. The CDR3, as DNA: TGTGCCAGCAGCCAAACTCAGGGGTCTGGGGAGCTGTTTTTT. V is TRBV7-3 and J is TRBJ2-2; tentative D call: TRBD1 (6 bases). The CDR3 totals 14 residues. Germline V gene lookup returns CDR1 SGHTA and CDR2 FQGTGA. V gave up 5 bases and J gave up 8 bases, with 15 bases separating them.